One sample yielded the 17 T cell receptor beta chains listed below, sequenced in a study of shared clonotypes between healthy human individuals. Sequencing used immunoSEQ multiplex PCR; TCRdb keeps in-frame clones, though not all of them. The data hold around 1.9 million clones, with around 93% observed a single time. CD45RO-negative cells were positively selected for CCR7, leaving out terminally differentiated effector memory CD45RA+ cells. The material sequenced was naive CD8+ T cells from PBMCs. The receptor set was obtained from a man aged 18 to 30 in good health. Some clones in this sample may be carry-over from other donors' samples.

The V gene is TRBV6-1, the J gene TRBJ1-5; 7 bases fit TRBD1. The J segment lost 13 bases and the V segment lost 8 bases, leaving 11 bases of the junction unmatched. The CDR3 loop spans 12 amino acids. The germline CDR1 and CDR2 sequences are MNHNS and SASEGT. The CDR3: CASCMVGGPQHF. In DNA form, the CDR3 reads TGTGCCAGCTGTATGGTAGGGGGCCCTCAGCATTTT.

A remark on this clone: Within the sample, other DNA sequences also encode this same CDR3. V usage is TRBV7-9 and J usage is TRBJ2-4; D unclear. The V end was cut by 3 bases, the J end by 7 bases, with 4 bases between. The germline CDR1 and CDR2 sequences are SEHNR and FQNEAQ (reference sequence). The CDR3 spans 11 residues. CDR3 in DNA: TGTGCCAGCAGCTTGGGGAACATTCAGTACTTC. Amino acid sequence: CASSLGNIQYF.

CDR3 sequence (DNA): TGCAGCGTCCGCGGGGGGGACACCATATATTTT. It yields the protein CSVRGGDTIYF. This rearrangement joins TRBV29-1 to TRBJ1-3; TRBD1 is a possible D gene (5 bases). CDR1 is SQVTM, CDR2 ANQGSEA, per germline. Trimming shortened V by 6 bases and J by 8 bases, and 11 bases separated the two germline ends. This CDR3 has 11 amino acids.

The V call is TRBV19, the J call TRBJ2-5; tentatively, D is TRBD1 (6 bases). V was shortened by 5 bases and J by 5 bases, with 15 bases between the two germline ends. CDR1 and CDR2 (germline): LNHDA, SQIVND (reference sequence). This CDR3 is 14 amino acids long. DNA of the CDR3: TGTGCCAGTAGTCCCCACAGGGTTTGGGAGACCCAGTACTTC. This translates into CASSPHRVWETQYF.

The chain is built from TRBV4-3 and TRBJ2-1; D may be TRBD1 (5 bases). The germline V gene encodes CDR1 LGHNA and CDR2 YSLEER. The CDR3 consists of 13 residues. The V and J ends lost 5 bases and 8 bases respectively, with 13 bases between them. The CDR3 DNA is TGCGCCAGCAGCTCAACCCAGGGCCATGAGCAGTTCTTC. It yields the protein CASSSTQGHEQFF.

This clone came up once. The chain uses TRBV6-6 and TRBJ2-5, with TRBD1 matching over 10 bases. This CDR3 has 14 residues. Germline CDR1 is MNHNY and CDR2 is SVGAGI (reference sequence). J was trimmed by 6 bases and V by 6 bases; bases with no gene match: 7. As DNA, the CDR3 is TGTGCCAGCAGCTGGGACAGGGGATTGAAGACCCAGTACTTC. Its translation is CASSWDRGLKTQYF.

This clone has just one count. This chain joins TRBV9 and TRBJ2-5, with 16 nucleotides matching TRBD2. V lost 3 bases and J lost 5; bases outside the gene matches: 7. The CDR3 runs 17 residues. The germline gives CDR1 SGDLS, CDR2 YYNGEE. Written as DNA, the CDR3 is TGTGCCAGCAGCGCTGGGACTAGCGGGAGGGTATCGGAGACCCAGTACTTC. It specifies CASSAGTSGRVSETQYF.

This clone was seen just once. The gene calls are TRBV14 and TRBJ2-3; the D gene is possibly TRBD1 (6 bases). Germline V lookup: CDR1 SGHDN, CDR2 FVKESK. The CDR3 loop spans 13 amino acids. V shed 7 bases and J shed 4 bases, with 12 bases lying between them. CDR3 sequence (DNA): TGTGCCAGCACTACAGGGATAGCAGATACGCAGTATTTT. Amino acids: CASTTGIADTQYF.

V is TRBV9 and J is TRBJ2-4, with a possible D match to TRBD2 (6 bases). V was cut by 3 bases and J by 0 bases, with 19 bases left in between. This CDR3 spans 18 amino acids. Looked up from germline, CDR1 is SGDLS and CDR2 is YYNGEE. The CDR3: CASSADYRGELAKNIQYF. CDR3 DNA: TGTGCCAGCAGCGCGGACTATCGAGGAGAGCTAGCCAAAAACATTCAGTACTTC.

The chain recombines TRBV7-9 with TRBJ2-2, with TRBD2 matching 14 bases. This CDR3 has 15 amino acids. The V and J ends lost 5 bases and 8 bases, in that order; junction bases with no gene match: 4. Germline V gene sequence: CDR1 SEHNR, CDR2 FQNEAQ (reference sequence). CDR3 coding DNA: TGTGCCAGCAGCAGGGGACTAGCGGGAGTGGGGGAGCTGTTTTTT. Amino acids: CASSRGLAGVGELFF.

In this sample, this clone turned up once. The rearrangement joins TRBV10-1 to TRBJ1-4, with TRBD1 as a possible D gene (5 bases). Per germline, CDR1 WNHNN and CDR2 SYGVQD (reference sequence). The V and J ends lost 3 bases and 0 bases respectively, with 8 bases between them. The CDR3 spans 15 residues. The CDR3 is CASSDLGATNEKLFF. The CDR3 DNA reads TGCGCCAGCAGTGATCTAGGGGCAACTAATGAAAAACTGTTTTTT.

In DNA form, the CDR3 reads TGTGCCAGCCATGGGGGAAATGAGCAGTTCTTC. Translating it yields CASHGGNEQFF. The V gene is TRBV27, the J gene TRBJ2-1; D is tentatively TRBD1 or TRBD2 (5 bases each). The CDR3 length is 11 residues. Germline CDR1 and CDR2: MNHEY and SMNVEV (reference sequence). V was shortened by 8 bases and J by 7 bases, with 9 bases between the two germline ends.

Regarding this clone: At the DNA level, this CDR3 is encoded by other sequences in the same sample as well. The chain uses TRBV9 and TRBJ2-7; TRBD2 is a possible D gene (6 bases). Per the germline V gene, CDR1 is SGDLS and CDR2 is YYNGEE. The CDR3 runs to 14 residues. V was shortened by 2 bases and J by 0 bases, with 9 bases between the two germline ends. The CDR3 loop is CASSVGGDSYEQYF. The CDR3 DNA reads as TGTGCCAGCAGCGTGGGCGGGGACTCCTACGAGCAGTACTTC.

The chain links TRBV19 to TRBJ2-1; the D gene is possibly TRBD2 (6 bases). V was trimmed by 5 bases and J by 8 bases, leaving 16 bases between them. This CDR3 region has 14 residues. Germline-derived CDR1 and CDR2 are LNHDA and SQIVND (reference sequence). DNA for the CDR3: TGTGCCAGTAGTCTAGCCCCGGGGGTGGATGAGCAGTTCTTC. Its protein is CASSLAPGVDEQFF.

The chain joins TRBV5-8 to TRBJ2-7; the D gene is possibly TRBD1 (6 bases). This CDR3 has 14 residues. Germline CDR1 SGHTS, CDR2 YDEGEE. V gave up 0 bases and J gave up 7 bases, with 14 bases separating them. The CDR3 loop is CASSLAGTGWEQYF. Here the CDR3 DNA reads TGTGCCAGCAGCTTGGCGGGAACAGGGTGGGAGCAGTACTTC.

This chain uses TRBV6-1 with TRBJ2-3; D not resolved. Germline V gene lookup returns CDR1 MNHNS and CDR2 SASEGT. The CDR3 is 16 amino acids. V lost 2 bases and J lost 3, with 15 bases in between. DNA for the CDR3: TGTGCCAGCAGTGAACTGGGTGGTAGTATAACAGATACGCAGTATTTT. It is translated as CASSELGGSITDTQYF.

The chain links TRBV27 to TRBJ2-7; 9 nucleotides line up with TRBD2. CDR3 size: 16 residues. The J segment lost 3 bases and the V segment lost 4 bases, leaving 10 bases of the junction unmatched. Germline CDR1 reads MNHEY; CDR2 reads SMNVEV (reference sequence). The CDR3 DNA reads TGTGCCAGCAGTTCTCCAGCGGGAGGCCCTCGCTACGAGCAGTACTTC. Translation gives CASSSPAGGPRYEQYF.